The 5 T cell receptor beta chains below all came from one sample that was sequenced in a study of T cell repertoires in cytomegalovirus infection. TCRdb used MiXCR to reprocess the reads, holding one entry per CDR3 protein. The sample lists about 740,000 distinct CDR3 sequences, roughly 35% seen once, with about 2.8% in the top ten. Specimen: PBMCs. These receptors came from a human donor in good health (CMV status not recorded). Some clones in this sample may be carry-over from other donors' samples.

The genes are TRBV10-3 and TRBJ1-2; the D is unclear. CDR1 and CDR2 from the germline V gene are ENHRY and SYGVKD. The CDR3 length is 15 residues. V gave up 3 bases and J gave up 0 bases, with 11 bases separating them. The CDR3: CAISDANGANYGYTF. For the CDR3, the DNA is TGTGCCATCAGTGACGCCAATGGAGCTAACTATGGCTACACCTTC.

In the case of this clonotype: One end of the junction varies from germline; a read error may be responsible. CDR3 loop: CANSFSGWVQPQHF. The CDR3 nucleotides are TGTGCCAACAGTTTTTCAGGTTGGGTGCAGCCCCAGCATTTT. The chain couples TRBV27 to TRBJ1-5; D is undetermined. The CDR3 length is 14 residues. Germline assignment: CDR1 MNHEY and CDR2 SMNVEV (reference sequence).

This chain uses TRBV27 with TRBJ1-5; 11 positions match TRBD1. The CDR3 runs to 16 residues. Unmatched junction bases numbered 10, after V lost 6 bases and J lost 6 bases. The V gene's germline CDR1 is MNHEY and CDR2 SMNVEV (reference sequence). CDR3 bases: TGTGCCAGCAGAGCGGACAGGGGGCTGAGGAGTCAGCCCCAGCATTTT. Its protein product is CASRADRGLRSQPQHF.

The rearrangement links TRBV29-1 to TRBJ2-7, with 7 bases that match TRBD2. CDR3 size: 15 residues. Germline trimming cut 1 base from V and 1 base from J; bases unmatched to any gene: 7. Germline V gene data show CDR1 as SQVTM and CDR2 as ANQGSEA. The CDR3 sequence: CSVEVRGSPSYEQYF. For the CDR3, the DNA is TGCAGCGTTGAAGTCCGCGGGAGCCCTTCCTACGAGCAGTACTTC.

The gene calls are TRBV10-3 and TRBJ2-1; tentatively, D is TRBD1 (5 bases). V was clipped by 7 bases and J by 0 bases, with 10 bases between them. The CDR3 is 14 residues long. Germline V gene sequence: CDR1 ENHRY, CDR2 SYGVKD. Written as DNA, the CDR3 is TGTGCCATCAAGGACACCAGCTCCTACAATGAGCAGTTCTTC. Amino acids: CAIKDTSSYNEQFF.